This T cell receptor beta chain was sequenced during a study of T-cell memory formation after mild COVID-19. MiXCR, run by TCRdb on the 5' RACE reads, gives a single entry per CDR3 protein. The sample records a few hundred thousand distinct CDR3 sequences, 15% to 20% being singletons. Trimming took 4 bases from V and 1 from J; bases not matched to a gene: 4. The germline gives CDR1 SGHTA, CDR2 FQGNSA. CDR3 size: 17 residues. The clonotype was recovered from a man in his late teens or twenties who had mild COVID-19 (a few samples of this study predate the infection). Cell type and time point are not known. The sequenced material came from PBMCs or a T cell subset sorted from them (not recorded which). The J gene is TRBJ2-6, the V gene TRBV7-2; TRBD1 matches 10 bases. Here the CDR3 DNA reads TGTGCCAGCAGCTCCCGGGACAGGGGTTCTGGGGCCAACGTCCTGACTTTC. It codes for CASSSRDRGSGANVLTF.